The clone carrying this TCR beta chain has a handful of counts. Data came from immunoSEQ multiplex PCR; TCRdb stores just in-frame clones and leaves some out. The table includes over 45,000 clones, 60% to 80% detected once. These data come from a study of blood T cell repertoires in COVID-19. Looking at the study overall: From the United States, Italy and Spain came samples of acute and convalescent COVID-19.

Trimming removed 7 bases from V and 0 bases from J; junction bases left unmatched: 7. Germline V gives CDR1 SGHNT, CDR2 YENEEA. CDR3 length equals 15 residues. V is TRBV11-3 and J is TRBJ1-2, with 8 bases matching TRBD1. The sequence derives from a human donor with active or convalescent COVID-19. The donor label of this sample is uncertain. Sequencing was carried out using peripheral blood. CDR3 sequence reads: CASTQGAGTNYGYTF. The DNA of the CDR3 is TGTGCCAGCACCCAGGGGGCAGGGACTAACTATGGCTACACCTTC.